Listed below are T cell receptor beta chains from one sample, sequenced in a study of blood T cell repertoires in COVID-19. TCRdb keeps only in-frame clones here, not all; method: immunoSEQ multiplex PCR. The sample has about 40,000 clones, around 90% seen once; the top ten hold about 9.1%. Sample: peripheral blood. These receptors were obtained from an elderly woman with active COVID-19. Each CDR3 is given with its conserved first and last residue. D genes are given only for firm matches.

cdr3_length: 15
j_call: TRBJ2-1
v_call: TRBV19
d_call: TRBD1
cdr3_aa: CASSRGPSSYNEQFF

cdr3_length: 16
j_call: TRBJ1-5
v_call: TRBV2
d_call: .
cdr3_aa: CASSPRAGTKNQPQHF

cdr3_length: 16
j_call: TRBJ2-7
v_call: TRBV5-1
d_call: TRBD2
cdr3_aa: CASSFPTSGDPYEQYF

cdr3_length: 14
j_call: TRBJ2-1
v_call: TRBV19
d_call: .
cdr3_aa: CASSPPRGANEQFF

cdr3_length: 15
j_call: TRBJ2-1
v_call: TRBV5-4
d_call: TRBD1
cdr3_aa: CASSLYKDRYNEQFF

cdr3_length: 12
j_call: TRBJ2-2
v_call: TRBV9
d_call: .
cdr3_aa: CASSRRGGELFF

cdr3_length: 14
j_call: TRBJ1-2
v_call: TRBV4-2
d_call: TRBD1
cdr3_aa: CASSQGDRDYGYTF

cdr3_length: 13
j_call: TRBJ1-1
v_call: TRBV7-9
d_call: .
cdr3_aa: CASSFQGSTEAFF

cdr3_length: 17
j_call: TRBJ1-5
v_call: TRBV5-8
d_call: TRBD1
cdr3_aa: CASRETGGEVSNQPQHF

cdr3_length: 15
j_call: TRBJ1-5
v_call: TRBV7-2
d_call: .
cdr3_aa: CASSLYRGSNQPQHF

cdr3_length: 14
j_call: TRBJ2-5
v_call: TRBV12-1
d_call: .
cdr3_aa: CASSPRASQETQYF

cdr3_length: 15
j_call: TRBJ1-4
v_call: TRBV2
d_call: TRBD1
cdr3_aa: CASRGFDRGGEKLFF

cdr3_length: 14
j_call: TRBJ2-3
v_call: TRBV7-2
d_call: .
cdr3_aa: CASSWGRDTDTQYF

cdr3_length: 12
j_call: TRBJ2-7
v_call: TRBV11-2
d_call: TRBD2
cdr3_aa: CASSLGTSEQYF

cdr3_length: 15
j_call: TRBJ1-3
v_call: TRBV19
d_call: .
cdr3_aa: CASSIDSPSGNTIYF

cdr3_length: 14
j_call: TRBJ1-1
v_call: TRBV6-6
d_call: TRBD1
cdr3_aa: CASRFLPGQSEAFF

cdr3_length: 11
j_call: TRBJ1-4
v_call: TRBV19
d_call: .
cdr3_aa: CAAEAGEKLFF

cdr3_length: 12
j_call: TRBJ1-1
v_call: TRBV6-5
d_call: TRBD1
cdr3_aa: CASSLIGRGTFF

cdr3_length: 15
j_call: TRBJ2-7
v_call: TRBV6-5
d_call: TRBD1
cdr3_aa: CASSYRGTGIYEQYF

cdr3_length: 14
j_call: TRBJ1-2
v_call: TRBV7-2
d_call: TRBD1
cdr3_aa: CATGTGGDNYGYTF

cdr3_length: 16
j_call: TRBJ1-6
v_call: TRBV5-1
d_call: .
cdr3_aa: CASSLGEGLYNSPLHF

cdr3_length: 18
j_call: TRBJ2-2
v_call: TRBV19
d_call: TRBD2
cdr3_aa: CASTNKRGGRSGTGELFF

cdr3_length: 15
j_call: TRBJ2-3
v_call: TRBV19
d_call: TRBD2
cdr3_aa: CASSMGRGSTDTQYF

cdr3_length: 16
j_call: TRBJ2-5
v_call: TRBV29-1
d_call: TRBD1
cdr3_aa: CSVEDRRTGGRGTQYF